Reported below is one TCR beta chain. What this receptor recognizes is not known. Base qualities were left out, and no much larger clone turns up one base away. This specimen belongs to a study of shared clonotypes between healthy human individuals (dated by TCRdb to the early 2020s). About the full investigation: The cohort included three men and a couple of women between 18 and 49 years of age. Per donor, three plates each were used for CD4 naive and CD4 memory, two for CD8 naive, and one for CD8 memory. The study deeply sequenced blood TCR repertoires of several healthy adults to estimate repertoire size and the extent of clonotype sharing between individuals. Libraries were prepared and TCR repertoires were sequenced by different laboratories using diverse techniques, in order to increase sequencing depth and limit assay-specific biases. Each donor's leukapheresis produced roughly between about 0.8 and 8.9 billion PBMCs.

V sheds 9 bases and J sheds 4 bases, leaving 16 bases between their ends. The CDR1 and CDR2 encoded by the germline V gene are MDHEN and SYDVKM. The CDR3 starts with the cysteine, ends with the phenylalanine, and has 15 residues. Left in the record is the CDR3 DNA by itself, 45 bases read in frame from the first base. Overall results and qualifications from the work: About 4.5% of naive CD4, 3.5% of naive CD8, 2.3% of memory CD4, and 0.35% to 0.5% of memory CD8 clonotypes were shared across several donors. Estimated clonotype richness was generally larger for naive than for memory subsets. Because the study included only a small number of donors, the genetic and exposure-history diversity represented was limited. Based on pairwise subsampling, the degree of clonotype sharing among donors was expected to be affected by sequencing depth. Rarefaction of sorted-subset datasets indicated incomplete sequencing despite the large sequencing depth. Clonotypes shared by all four sorted-subset donors showed higher generation probabilities than non-shared clonotypes. Sampling was restricted to blood, and TCR repertoires in tissue are likely to differ from TCR repertoires in blood.

Using the deep immunoSEQ assay, TCR CDR3 regions were amplified from genomic DNA by multiplex PCR. Extracted genomic DNA from each cell subset was spread evenly across all wells of several immunoSEQ 96-well plates, with each plate serving as a replicate. Each replicate PCR for sorted subsets received about 200 ng genomic DNA, equal to tens of thousands of T cell genomes. The purified libraries were quantified using a Qubit 3.0 fluorometer, sized with a Bioanalyzer 2100, and then quantified again using the KAPA Library Quantification kit. Each immunoSEQ 96-well plate was sequenced on its own single-read 150-cycle Illumina NextSeq 550 flow cell. The authors processed their data as follows. Because only junctional sequences without quality scores were contained in the immunoSEQ output, filtering matching that applied to full-length reads could not be performed. To assign V/J genes and CDR3, sequences were annotated against IMGT germline references using PyIR, a Python wrapper for IgBLAST v1.9. Any read was removed if the V/J assignment was weak (E-value above 1e-6), the CDR3 was missing, or the read contained stop codons, out-of-frame junctions, or ambiguous translated residues. V3J clonotypes were defined by identical inferred V gene, J gene, and CDR3 amino acid sequence. To compute the percentage overlap between repertoires, the number of shared unique clonotypes was divided by the size of the smaller repertoire. Three approaches were used to assess repertoire richness: RTK rarefaction, the Chao1 estimator, and Recon v2.1 estimates of unobserved clonotypes. Generation probabilities for all TCRbeta clonotypes obtained by the gDNA method from a handful of donors were computed using OLGA. In its TCRdb copy, this immuneACCESS table keeps in-frame sequences only and misses some clones. Where compared with another copy, unresolved V genes explain less than half of these, and the others have no known cause. V and J calls and clone size are given by that table; D and trimming were obtained from the DNA. The sample table shows some 1,400,000 clones, and about 96% are seen once. Roughly 1.2% of the sample comes from the top ten.

The donors were healthy, HIV-negative adults with no recently reported acute infections or vaccinations. All donors were Caucasian adults living in Nashville, Tennessee, USA. Magnetic negative selection was used to enrich CD4+ T cells, after which naive cells were positively selected on CD45RA and the negative fraction became the memory subset. Blood was collected by leukapheresis, and PBMCs were isolated by Ficoll-Histopaque density gradient centrifugation and then cryopreserved in liquid nitrogen vapor phase. Analytical flow cytometry was used to check the purity and quantity of every magnetically sorted T cell population. Genomic DNA was isolated from each sorted fraction and quantified by UV absorbance on a Nanodrop 2000c.

This clonotype was obtained from a man in his thirties or forties in good health. The sequencing sample was made of naive CD4+ T cells sorted from blood. The sample's cell subset or site label, in plain terms: CD45RA+ positively selected. The rearrangement joined TRBV28 to TRBJ2-6; TRBD2 is a possible D gene, resting on 7 matching bases. For the CDR3, the sequence is CASLRGAQGANVLTF. Here is the DNA: TGTGCCAGTCTACGGGGGGCGCAAGGGGCCAACGTCCTGACTTTC.